The 29 T cell receptor beta chains in this list originate from one sample, sequenced in a study of cytomegalovirus exposure and HLA in healthy donors. The PCR contained 60 Vbeta and 13 Jbeta primers. TCRdb keeps only in-frame clones here, not all; method: immunoSEQ multiplex PCR. The sample holds tens of thousands of clones; 6% to 9% are singletons and the top ten take approximately 2.4%. The material sequenced was PBMCs. These receptors all stem from a man in his fifties in good health and CMV-seronegative.

In nucleotides, the CDR3 is TGCGCCAGCAGCTTCCGTCCTCGGCAGGCAGCAACTAATGAAAAACTGTTTTTT. Encoded protein: CASSFRPRQAATNEKLFF. The gene calls are TRBV5-1 and TRBJ1-4; unclear D gene. V gave up 2 bases and J gave up 0 bases, with 17 bases separating them. Germline V gives CDR1 SGHRS, CDR2 YFSETQ. The CDR3 has 18 residues.

This clone has just a few counts. CDR3 loop: CASSKNDRVSSYNEQFF. CDR3 in DNA: TGTGCCAGTAGTAAAAATGACAGGGTTAGCTCCTACAATGAGCAGTTCTTC. The chain joins TRBV19 to TRBJ2-1; 7 bases are shared with TRBD1. V was clipped by 4 bases and J by 0 bases; unmatched bases: 9. Germline CDR1 LNHDA, CDR2 SQIVND (reference sequence). This CDR3 spans 17 amino acids.

This clone was counted a few times. The J gene is TRBJ2-1, the V gene TRBV7-2; 10 bases match TRBD2. This CDR3 comprises 17 residues. V was clipped by 5 bases and J by 0 bases; unmatched bases: 7. Looked up from germline, CDR1 is SGHTA and CDR2 is FQGNSA. The CDR3 reads CASSPRPSGSSYNEQFF. CDR3 sequence (DNA): TGTGCCAGCAGCCCCCGCCCTAGCGGGAGCTCCTACAATGAGCAGTTCTTC.

The chain recombines TRBV30 with TRBJ1-2; D is unclear. Germline CDR1 and CDR2: GTSNPN and SVGIG (reference sequence). The CDR3 loop spans 14 amino acids. Trimming took 0 bases from V and 1 from J, leaving 9 bases between them. The CDR3 DNA is TGTGCCTGGAGTGTACTGGGCAATAACTATGGCTACACCTTC. Residues: CAWSVLGNNYGYTF.

This clone was seen more than once but under ten times. An end of the junction differs from the germline gene, which may be a read error. The DNA of the CDR3 is TGTGCCACTACGGACAGGGGGCGATTCTCGAACGCCGGGGAGCTGTTTTTT. It specifies CATTDRGRFSNAGELFF. The genes are TRBV19 and TRBJ2-2, with TRBD1 matching over 11 bases. The germline V gene has CDR1 LNHDA and CDR2 SQIVND (reference sequence). The CDR3 is 17 residues long.

The rearrangement links TRBV6-1 to TRBJ1-5; no reliable D call. Per germline, CDR1 MNHNS and CDR2 SASEGT. The CDR3 is 17 residues long. V shed 2 bases and J shed 0 bases, with 14 bases lying between them. CDR3 protein: CASSELGRPYSNQPQHF. CDR3 bases: TGTGCCAGCAGTGAACTGGGCAGGCCCTATAGCAATCAGCCCCAGCATTTT.

The CDR3 is CASSWDSSEKLFF. The CDR3 DNA is TGTGCCAGTAGTTGGGACAGCTCGGAAAAACTGTTTTTT. The chain joins TRBV19 to TRBJ1-4; 7 nucleotides align to TRBD1. CDR3 length equals 13 residues. With V trimmed by 5 bases and J by 8 bases, 5 bases remained unmatched. Germline V gives CDR1 LNHDA, CDR2 SQIVND (reference sequence).

V gene TRBV29-1 combines with J gene TRBJ1-1, with a tentative D call TRBD1 (5 bases). The CDR3 contains 11 residues. Trimming removed 0 bases from V and 10 bases from J, with 9 bases in between. The V gene's germline CDR1 is SQVTM and CDR2 ANQGSEA. The CDR3 sequence is CSVEEEGPAFF. The CDR3 DNA sequence: TGCAGCGTTGAAGAGGAGGGGCCAGCTTTCTTT.

This sequence joins TRBV30 and TRBJ2-5, with 8 bases that match TRBD2. Germline V lookup: CDR1 GTSNPN, CDR2 SVGIG (reference sequence). J lost 5 bases, V lost 8 bases, and 19 bases had no gene match. The CDR3 is 16 amino acids. The DNA of the CDR3 is TGTGCCGGGGCGCTTCCAGGGCTAGCGGGTGGGGAGACCCAGTACTTC. This codes for CAGALPGLAGGETQYF.

The chain links TRBV5-1 to TRBJ1-5; D may be TRBD1 (6 bases). The CDR3 runs 15 residues. With 3 bases removed from V and 0 bases from J, the gap between germline ends came to 10 bases. Germline V lookup: CDR1 SGHRS, CDR2 YFSETQ. The CDR3 DNA sequence: TGCGCCAGCAGCTGGTCAGGGGATAGCAATCAGCCCCAGCATTTT. This translates into CASSWSGDSNQPQHF.

The V call is TRBV5-1, the J call TRBJ2-7; 8 positions agree with TRBD1. Germline values: CDR1 SGHRS, CDR2 YFSETQ. CDR3 size: 16 residues. V shed 1 base and J 4 bases; nucleotides not matched to a gene: 10. This chain's CDR3 is CASSLLSGQGLYEQYF. In DNA form, the CDR3 reads TGCGCCAGCAGCTTGCTCTCTGGACAGGGTCTGTACGAGCAGTACTTC.

In its sample, this clone was seen a few times. This chain uses TRBV5-1 with TRBJ2-2, with D possibly TRBD2 on 6 matching bases. CDR1 is SGHRS and CDR2 is YFSETQ in the germline V gene. The CDR3 length is 16 residues. V was shortened by 0 bases and J by 1 base, with 10 bases between the two germline ends. This chain's CDR3 is CASSLVGGKNTGELFF. The CDR3 nucleotides are TGCGCCAGCAGCTTGGTCGGAGGGAAGAACACCGGGGAGCTGTTTTTT.

This clone turned up a few times. V gene TRBV7-9 combines with J gene TRBJ2-7; D is possibly TRBD1 (5 bases). Trimming cost V 6 bases and J 3 bases, with 24 bases left between them. The CDR3 contains 17 residues. In germline, CDR1 is SEHNR, CDR2 FQNEAQ (reference sequence). The CDR3 spells CASRPILNWTWGYEQYF. The CDR3 DNA reads TGTGCCAGCAGGCCCATTCTGAATTGGACATGGGGCTACGAGCAGTACTTC.

In this sample, this clone turned up a few times. The chain combines TRBV11-2 with TRBJ2-1; TRBD1 is a possible D gene (5 bases). The CDR3 consists of 16 residues. The V end lost 5 bases, the J end lost 1 base, and 15 bases lay between the germline ends. Germline loops: CDR1 SGHAT, CDR2 FQNNGV. DNA of the CDR3: TGTGCCAGCAGCCCCAGGGTGGGCTTATCCTACAATGAGCAGTTCTTC. Protein product: CASSPRVGLSYNEQFF. The full variable domain, with the rest looked up from reference TRBV11-2 and TRBJ2-1, is EAGVAQSPRYKIIEKRQSVAFWCNPISGHATLYWYQQILGQGPKLLIQFQNNGVVDDSQLPKDRFSAERLKGVDSTLKIQPAKLEDSAVYLCASSPRVGLSYNEQFFGPGTRLTVL.

The table lists this clone with a few counts. CDR3 sequence: CASSSGTGGFPSLSYEQYF. CDR3 nucleotides: TGTGCCAGCAGTTCCGGGACAGGGGGCTTCCCTTCCCTCTCCTACGAGCAGTACTTC. The chain has TRBV2 and TRBJ2-7; 12 bases fit TRBD1. The V and J ends lost 5 bases and 0 bases, in that order; junction bases with no gene match: 14. CDR3 length equals 19 residues. Germline V lookup: CDR1 SNHLY, CDR2 FYNNEI.

The chain carries TRBV7-6 and TRBJ2-1; D is possibly TRBD1 (8 bases). V was trimmed by 2 bases and J by 7 bases, leaving 15 bases between them. Per germline, CDR1 SGHVS and CDR2 FNYEAQ. The CDR3 extends over 15 amino acids. The DNA of the CDR3 is TGTGCCAGCAGCTTACTGGACAGGGAGGGAAATGAGCAGTTCTTC. This encodes CASSLLDREGNEQFF.

This clone was observed a handful of times. The chain carries TRBV4-3 and TRBJ2-2; D is possibly TRBD1 (5 bases). This CDR3 comprises 16 residues. Trimming removed 0 bases from V and 5 bases from J, with 13 bases in between. The germline V gene has CDR1 LGHNA and CDR2 YSLEER. For the CDR3, the DNA is TGCGCCAGCAGCCAAGAGAGTTACGGACATACCGGGGAGCTGTTTTTT. Its translation is CASSQESYGHTGELFF.

This clone was found a few times. CDR3 in DNA: TGTGCCAGCTCACCCCGACTAGCGGGAGGAGAAACCGGGGAGCTGTTTTTT. The encoded protein is CASSPRLAGGETGELFF. The J gene is TRBJ2-2, the V gene TRBV18; 13 bases align to TRBD2. Per germline, CDR1 KGHSH and CDR2 LQKENI. This CDR3 spans 17 amino acids. V trimming: 3 bases; J trimming: 5 bases; junction bases outside the gene matches: 6.

This clone was counted only a few times. The chain joins TRBV28 to TRBJ2-7, with 8 bases identical to TRBD1. The CDR3 length is 15 residues. The junction had 9 bases not matched to a gene; V was cut back by 5 bases and J by 3 bases. Germline values: CDR1 MDHEN, CDR2 SYDVKM. The CDR3: CASSPGGPSFYEQYF. DNA for the CDR3: TGTGCCAGCAGTCCAGGGGGCCCCTCCTTCTACGAGCAGTACTTC.

Regarding this clone: At one end the junction does not follow the germline gene, possibly because of a read error. The J gene is TRBJ1-5, the V gene TRBV28; 11 nucleotides agree with TRBD1. CDR1 is MDHEN, CDR2 SYDVKM, per germline. There are 14 residues in the CDR3. CDR3 DNA: TGTGCCGGCAGTCGGGACAGGGGGGGTCAGCCCCAGCATTTT. Its translation is CAGSRDRGGQPQHF.

This clone was picked up a small number of times. This chain joins TRBV5-6 and TRBJ2-2; TRBD2 aligns across 8 bases. V trimming: 6 bases; J trimming: 3 bases; junction bases outside the gene matches: 13. Germline V gene sequence: CDR1 SGHDT, CDR2 YYEEEE. This CDR3 has 17 residues. The CDR3 DNA reads as TGTGCCAGCACCACCCCCGAGAACGGGAGGGACACCGGGGAGCTGTTTTTT. Translating gives CASTTPENGRDTGELFF.

This clone was seen only a few times. The chain recombines TRBV7-3 with TRBJ2-2, with 9 bases that match TRBD2. Trimming at V came to 5 bases and at J to 2 bases, leaving 3 bases not matched to a gene. CDR1 and CDR2 (germline): SGHTA, FQGTGA. This CDR3 spans 15 amino acids. The CDR3, as DNA: TGTGCCAGCAGCCTTAGCGGGGGTAACACCGGGGAGCTGTTTTTT. Residues: CASSLSGGNTGELFF.

Only a few counts were recorded for this clone. The rearrangement uses TRBV5-1 and TRBJ1-2, with D possibly matching TRBD1 (5 bases). CDR3 length equals 15 residues. Germline loops: CDR1 SGHRS, CDR2 YFSETQ. V dropped 0 bases and J dropped 1 base, with 10 bases sitting between them. CDR3 amino acids: CASSLAPQDNYGYTF. Written as DNA, the CDR3 is TGCGCCAGCAGCTTGGCTCCACAGGATAACTATGGCTACACCTTC.

The V and J genes are TRBV30 and TRBJ1-4; weak D call: TRBD1 (5 bases). Between the trimmed V and J ends, which lost 5 bases and 2 bases, there was a span of 15 bases. CDR1 and CDR2 from the germline V gene are GTSNPN and SVGIG (reference sequence). This CDR3 comprises 15 residues. CDR3 protein: CAWRPFTGTNEKLFF. CDR3 nucleotide sequence: TGTGCCTGGCGTCCCTTTACAGGCACTAATGAAAAACTGTTTTTT.

This chain joins TRBV28 and TRBJ1-1; D perhaps matches TRBD1 (6 bases). The CDR3 covers 11 residues. The V and J ends lost 5 bases and 9 bases respectively, with 10 bases between them. CDR1 and CDR2 (germline): MDHEN, SYDVKM. The CDR3 sequence is CASSATGKAFF. In nucleotides, the CDR3 is TGTGCCAGCAGTGCGACAGGAAAAGCTTTCTTT.

The chain carries TRBV18 and TRBJ1-1, with 7 bases identical to TRBD1. Trimming at V came to 5 bases and at J to 1 base, leaving 4 bases not matched to a gene. The CDR3 loop spans 14 amino acids. Per germline, CDR1 KGHSH and CDR2 LQKENI. The CDR3 here is CASSLQGRNTEAFF. The CDR3 bases are TGTGCCAGCTCATTACAGGGGAGGAACACTGAAGCTTTCTTT. Complete variable domain (other parts from reference TRBV18 and TRBJ1-1): NAGVMQNPRHLVRRRGQEARLRCSPMKGHSHVYWYRQLPEEGLKFMVYLQKENIIDESGMPKERFSAEFPKEGPSILRIQQVVRGDSAAYFCASSLQGRNTEAFFGQGTRLTVV.

The chain has TRBV6-5 and TRBJ2-7; TRBD2 matches 11 bases. Looked up from germline, CDR1 is MNHEY and CDR2 is SVGAGI. V trimming: 4 bases; J trimming: 2 bases; junction bases outside the gene matches: 4. There are 15 residues in the CDR3. CDR3 DNA: TGTGCCAGCAGTTCCCCTAGCGGGGGGACCTACGAGCAGTACTTC. Translating gives CASSSPSGGTYEQYF.

In this sample, this clone turned up a few times. The rearrangement joins TRBV5-5 to TRBJ2-5; D remains ambiguous. CDR3 length equals 15 residues. The germline V gene has CDR1 SGHKS and CDR2 YYEKEE (reference sequence). The V gene lost 3 bases and the J gene lost 2 bases, with 14 bases spanning the gap. The CDR3 DNA reads TGTGCCAGCAGCTCATCCCCCGTGGAGCAAGAGACCCAGTACTTC. This sequence encodes CASSSSPVEQETQYF.

The CDR3 here is CATSNRAGGTEAFF. The CDR3 DNA is TGTGCCACCAGCAACAGGGCGGGAGGGACTGAAGCTTTCTTT. V is TRBV15 and J is TRBJ1-1; tentatively, D is TRBD1 (6 bases). The CDR3 contains 14 residues. CDR1 is LNHNV, CDR2 YYDKDF, per germline (reference sequence). Trimming left V 4 bases short and J 5 bases short, with 14 bases between. The variable domain in full, completed from reference TRBV15 and TRBJ1-1, reads DAMVIQNPRYQVTQFGKPVTLSCSQTLNHNVMYWYQQKSSQAPKLLFHYYDKDFNNEADTPDNFQSRRPNTSFCFLDIRSPGLGDTAMYLCATSNRAGGTEAFFGQGTRLTVV.